This T cell receptor beta chain was obtained from a study of T cells in Graves' hyperthyroidism and ophthalmopathy. Reasons for excluding patients were uncontrolled infection, other autoimmune disease, pregnancy or lactation. V gave up 3 bases and J gave up 7 bases, with 12 bases separating them. The length of the CDR3 is 12 residues. The germline CDR1 and CDR2 sequences are SQVTM and ANQGSEA. This clonotype was counted a few times. Regions amplified from RNA transcripts were the TCR beta CDR3 regions. The study used the HTBI primer set for a first-round RT-PCR of the TCR CDR3. TCRdb reprocessed the multiplex PCR reads via MiXCR and lists one record per CDR3 protein. The sample records around 400,000 distinct CDR3 sequences, around 25% being singletons.

The sequence was obtained from a man aged 45-65 years with Graves' hyperthyroidism. The genes are TRBV29-1 and TRBJ2-5; D is ambiguous. The sequenced sample was blood. The CDR3 DNA reads as TGCAGCGTTGAGCTATGGCCCGGGACCCAGTACTTC. Translated: CSVELWPGTQYF.